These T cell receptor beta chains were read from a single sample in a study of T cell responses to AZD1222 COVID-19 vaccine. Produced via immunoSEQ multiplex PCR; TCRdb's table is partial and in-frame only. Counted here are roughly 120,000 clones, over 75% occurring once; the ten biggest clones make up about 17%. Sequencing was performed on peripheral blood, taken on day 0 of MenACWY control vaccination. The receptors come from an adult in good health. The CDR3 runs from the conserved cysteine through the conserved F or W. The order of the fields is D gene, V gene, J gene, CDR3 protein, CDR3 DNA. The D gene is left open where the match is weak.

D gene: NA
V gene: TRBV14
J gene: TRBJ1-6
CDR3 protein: CASSQELDSPLHF
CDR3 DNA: TGTGCCAGCAGCCAAGAATTGGATTCACCCCTCCACTTT

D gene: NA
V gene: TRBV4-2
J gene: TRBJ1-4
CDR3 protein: CASSQGDVATNEKLFF
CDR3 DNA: TGTGCCAGCAGCCAGGGGGATGTTGCAACTAATGAAAAACTGTTTTTT

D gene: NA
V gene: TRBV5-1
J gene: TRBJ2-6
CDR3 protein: CASSSLRTSGANVLTF
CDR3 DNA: TGCGCCAGCAGCTCCCTACGGACCTCTGGGGCCAACGTCCTGACTTTC

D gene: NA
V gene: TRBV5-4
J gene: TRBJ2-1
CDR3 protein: CASSLLRQDLGNEQFF
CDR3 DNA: TGTGCCAGCAGCTTGTTACGACAGGACCTTGGGAATGAGCAGTTCTTC

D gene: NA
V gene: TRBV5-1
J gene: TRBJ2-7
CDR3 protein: CASSLGPQREAPDYEQYF
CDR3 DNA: TGCGCCAGCAGCTTGGGGCCCCAAAGGGAGGCTCCGGACTACGAGCAGTACTTC

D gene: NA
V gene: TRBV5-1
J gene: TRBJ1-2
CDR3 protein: CASSLGQSSHGYTF
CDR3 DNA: TGCGCCAGCAGCTTGGGACAGTCTTCCCATGGCTACACCTTC

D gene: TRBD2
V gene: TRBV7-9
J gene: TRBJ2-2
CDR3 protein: CASSLAASGRANTGELFF
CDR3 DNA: TGTGCCAGCAGCTTAGCGGCTAGCGGGAGGGCCAACACCGGGGAGCTGTTTTTT

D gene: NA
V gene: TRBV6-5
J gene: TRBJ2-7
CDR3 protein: CASSWTESSTYEQYF
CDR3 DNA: TGTGCCAGCAGTTGGACGGAGTCCTCCACCTACGAGCAGTACTTC

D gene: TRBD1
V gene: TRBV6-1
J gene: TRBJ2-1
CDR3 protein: CASSATGPSSYNEQFF
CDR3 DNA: TGTGCCAGCAGTGCGACAGGGCCAAGCTCCTACAATGAGCAGTTCTTC

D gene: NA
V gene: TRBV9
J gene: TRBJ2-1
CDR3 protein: CASSVELRPDYNEQFF
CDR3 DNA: TGTGCCAGCAGCGTAGAATTGCGGCCCGACTACAATGAGCAGTTCTTC

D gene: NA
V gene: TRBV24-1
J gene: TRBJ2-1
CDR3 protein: CATSAPPSDEQFF
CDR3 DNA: TGTGCCACCAGTGCACCCCCTTCGGATGAGCAGTTCTTC

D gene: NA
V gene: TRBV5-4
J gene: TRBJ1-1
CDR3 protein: CASSLGTLRGNTEAFF
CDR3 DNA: TGTGCCAGCAGCTTGGGGACTCTACGAGGGAACACTGAAGCTTTCTTT

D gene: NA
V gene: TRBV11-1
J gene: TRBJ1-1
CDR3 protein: CASSSDRYEAFF
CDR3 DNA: TGTGCCAGCAGCTCCGACAGGTATGAAGCTTTCTTT